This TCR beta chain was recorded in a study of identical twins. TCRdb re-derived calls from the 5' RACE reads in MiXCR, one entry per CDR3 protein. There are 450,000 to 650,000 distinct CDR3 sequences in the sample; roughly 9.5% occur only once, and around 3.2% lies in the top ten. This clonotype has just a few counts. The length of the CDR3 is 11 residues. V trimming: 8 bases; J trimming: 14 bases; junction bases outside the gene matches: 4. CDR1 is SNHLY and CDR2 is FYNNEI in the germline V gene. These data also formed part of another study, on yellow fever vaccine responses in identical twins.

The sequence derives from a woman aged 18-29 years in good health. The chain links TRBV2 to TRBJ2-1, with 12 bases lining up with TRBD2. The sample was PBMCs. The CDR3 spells CASGRTSGKFF. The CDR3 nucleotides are TGTGCCAGCGGGAGGACTAGCGGGAAGTTCTTC.